Below, 4 T cell receptor beta chains from the same sample are listed, as sequenced in a study of cytomegalovirus exposure and HLA in healthy donors. The primer mix had 60 Vbeta and 13 Jbeta primers. Generated by immunoSEQ multiplex PCR, the TCRdb table keeps only in-frame clones and is missing some. The sample yields under 250,000 clones, around 79% seen once. The sample taken for sequencing was PBMCs. All receptors come from a woman aged 25 to 45 in good health and CMV-seropositive.

The V call is TRBV6-5, the J call TRBJ2-3; TRBD2 might be the D (5 bases). Germline V CDR1 and CDR2: MNHEY, SVGAGI. The CDR3 is 13 residues long. The V end was cut by 5 bases, the J end by 4 bases, with 10 bases between. The CDR3, as DNA: TGTGCCAGCAGTCGCCCGGGATCAGATACGCAGTATTTT. This translates into CASSRPGSDTQYF.

This clone occurred a few times. The chain carries TRBV5-4 and TRBJ2-5, with D perhaps TRBD2 (7 bases). Germline-derived CDR1 and CDR2 are SGHNT and YYREEE (reference sequence). Trimming shortened V by 6 bases and J by 2 bases, and 17 bases separated the two germline ends. The CDR3 is 15 amino acids. The chain's CDR3 is CASTQGGDTQETQYF. The CDR3 coding sequence is TGTGCCAGCACCCAAGGGGGGGATACACAAGAGACCCAGTACTTC.

The genes are TRBV11-3 and TRBJ2-3; TRBD2 agrees at 9 bases. The germline V gene encodes CDR1 SGHNT and CDR2 YENEEA. The CDR3 has 16 amino acids. V lost 5 bases to trimming and J lost 0 bases; unmatched junction nucleotides: 6. In DNA form, the CDR3 reads TGTGCCAGCAGCGTGGGAACTAGCGGGAGCACAGATACGCAGTATTTT. Its protein product is CASSVGTSGSTDTQYF. The variable domain in full, with the rest retrieved from reference TRBV11-3 and TRBJ2-3, is EAGVVQSPRYKIIEKKQPVAFWCNPISGHNTLYWYLQNLGQGPELLIRYENEEAVDDSQLPKDRFSAERLKGVDSTLKIQPAELGDSAVYLCASSVGTSGSTDTQYFGPGTRLTVL.

This clone was observed a few times. The chain uses TRBV27 and TRBJ1-2; 7 nucleotides line up with TRBD1. This CDR3 has 14 amino acids. CDR1 is MNHEY, CDR2 SMNVEV, per germline (reference sequence). V shed 6 bases and J 0 bases; nucleotides not matched to a gene: 4. The CDR3, as DNA: TGTGCCAGCAGACAGGGGTGGGCTAACTATGGCTACACCTTC. Translation gives CASRQGWANYGYTF.